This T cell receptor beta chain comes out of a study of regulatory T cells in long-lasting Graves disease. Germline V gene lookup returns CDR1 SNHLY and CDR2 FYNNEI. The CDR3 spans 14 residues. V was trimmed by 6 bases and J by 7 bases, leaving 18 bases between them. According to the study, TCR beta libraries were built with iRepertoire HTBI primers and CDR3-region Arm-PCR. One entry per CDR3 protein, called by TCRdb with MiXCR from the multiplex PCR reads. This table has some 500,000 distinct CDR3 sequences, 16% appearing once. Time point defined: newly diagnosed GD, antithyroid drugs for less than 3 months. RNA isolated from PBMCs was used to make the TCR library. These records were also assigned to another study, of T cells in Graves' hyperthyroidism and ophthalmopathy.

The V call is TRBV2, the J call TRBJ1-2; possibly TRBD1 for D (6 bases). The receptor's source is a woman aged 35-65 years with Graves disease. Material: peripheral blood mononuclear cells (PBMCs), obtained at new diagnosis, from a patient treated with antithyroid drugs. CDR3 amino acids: CASSGEGGRSGYTF. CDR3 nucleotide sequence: TGTGCCAGCAGCGGAGAGGGGGGCAGAAGTGGCTACACCTTC.